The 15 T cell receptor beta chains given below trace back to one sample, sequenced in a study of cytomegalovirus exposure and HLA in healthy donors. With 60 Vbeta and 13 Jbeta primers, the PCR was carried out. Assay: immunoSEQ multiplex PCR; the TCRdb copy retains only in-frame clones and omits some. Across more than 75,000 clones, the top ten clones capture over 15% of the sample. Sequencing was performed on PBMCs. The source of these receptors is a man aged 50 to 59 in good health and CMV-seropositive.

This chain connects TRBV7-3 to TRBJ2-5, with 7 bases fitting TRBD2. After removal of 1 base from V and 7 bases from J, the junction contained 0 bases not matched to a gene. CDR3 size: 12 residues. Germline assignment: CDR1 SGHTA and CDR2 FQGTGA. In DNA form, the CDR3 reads TGTGCCAGCAGCTTAAGCGGGGGGACCCAGTACTTC. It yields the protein CASSLSGGTQYF.

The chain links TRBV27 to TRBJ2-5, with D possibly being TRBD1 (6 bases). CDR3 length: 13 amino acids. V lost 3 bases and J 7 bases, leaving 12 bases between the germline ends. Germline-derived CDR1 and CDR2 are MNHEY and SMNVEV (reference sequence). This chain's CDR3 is CASSLQGRGTQYF. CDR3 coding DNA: TGTGCCAGCAGTTTGCAGGGGCGCGGGACCCAGTACTTC.

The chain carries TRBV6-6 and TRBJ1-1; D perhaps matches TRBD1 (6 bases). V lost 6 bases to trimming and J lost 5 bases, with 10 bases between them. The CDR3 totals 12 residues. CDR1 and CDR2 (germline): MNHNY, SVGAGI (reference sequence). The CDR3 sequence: CASSNRDTEAFF. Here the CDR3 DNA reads TGTGCCAGCAGCAACAGGGATACTGAAGCTTTCTTT.

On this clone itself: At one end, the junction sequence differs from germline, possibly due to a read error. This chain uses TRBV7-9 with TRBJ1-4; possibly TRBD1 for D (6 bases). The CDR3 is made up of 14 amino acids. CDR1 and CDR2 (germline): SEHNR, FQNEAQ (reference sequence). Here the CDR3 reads CASSSDSTTEKLFF. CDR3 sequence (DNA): TGTGCCAGCAGCTCGGACAGTACTACTGAAAAACTGTTTTTT.

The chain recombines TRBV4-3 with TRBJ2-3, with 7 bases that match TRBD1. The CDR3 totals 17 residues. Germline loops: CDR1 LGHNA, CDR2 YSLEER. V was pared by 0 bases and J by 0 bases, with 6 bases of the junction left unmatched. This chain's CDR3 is CASSQDPAGGSTDTQYF. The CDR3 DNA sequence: TGCGCCAGCAGCCAAGATCCGGCAGGGGGTAGCACAGATACGCAGTATTTT.

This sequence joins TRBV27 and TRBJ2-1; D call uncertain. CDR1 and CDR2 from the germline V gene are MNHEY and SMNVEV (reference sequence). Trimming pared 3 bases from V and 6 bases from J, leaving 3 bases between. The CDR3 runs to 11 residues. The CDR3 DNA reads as TGTGCCAGCAGTTTTAGCAATGAGCAGTTCTTC. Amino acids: CASSFSNEQFF.

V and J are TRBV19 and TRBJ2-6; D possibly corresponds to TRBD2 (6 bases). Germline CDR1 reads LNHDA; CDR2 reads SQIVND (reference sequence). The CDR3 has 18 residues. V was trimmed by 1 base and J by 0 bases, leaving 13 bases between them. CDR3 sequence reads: CASSIAAGRSSGANVLTF. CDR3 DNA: TGTGCCAGTAGTATAGCGGCGGGACGGAGCTCTGGGGCCAACGTCCTGACTTTC.

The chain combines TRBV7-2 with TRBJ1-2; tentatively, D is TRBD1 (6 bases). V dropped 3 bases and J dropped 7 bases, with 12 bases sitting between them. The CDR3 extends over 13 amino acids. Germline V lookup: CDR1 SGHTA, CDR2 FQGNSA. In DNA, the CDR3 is TGTGCCAGCAGCTTCGGAACAGGGTCTGGCTACACCTTC. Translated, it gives CASSFGTGSGYTF.

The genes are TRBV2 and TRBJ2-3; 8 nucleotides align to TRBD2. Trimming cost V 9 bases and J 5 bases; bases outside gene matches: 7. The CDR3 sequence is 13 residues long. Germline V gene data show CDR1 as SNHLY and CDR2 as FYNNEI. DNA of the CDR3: TGTGCCAGTAGAGGGGGACTAGTAGATACGCAGTATTTT. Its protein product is CASRGGLVDTQYF.

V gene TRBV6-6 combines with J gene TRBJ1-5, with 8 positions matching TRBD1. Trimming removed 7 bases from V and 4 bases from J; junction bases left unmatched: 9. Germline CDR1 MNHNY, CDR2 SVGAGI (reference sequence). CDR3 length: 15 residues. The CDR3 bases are TGTGCCAGCACACCACGACAGGGGCTTAATCAGCCCCAGCATTTT. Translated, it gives CASTPRQGLNQPQHF.

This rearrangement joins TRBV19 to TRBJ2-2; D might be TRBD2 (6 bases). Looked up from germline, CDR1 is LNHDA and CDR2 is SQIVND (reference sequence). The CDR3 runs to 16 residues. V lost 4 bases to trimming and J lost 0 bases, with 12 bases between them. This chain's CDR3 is CASSTPGLANTGELFF. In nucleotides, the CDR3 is TGTGCCAGTAGTACACCGGGACTGGCGAACACCGGGGAGCTGTTTTTT.

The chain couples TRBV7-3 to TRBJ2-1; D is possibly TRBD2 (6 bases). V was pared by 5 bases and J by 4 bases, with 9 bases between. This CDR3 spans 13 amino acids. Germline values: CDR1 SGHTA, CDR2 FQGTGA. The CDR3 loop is CASSEDYYNEQFF. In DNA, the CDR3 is TGTGCCAGCAGCGAGGACTATTACAATGAGCAGTTCTTC.

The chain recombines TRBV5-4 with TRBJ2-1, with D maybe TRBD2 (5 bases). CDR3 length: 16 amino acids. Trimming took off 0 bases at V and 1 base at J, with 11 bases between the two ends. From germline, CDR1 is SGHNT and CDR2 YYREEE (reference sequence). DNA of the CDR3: TGTGCCAGCAGCTTGGCCGCCGAGCGGTCCTACAATGAGCAGTTCTTC. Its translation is CASSLAAERSYNEQFF.

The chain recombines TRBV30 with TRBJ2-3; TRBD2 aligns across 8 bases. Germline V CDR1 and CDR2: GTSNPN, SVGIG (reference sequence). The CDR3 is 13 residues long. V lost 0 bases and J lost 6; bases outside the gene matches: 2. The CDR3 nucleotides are TGTGCCTGGAGTGTACGGGAGGGGGATACGCAGTATTTT. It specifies CAWSVREGDTQYF.

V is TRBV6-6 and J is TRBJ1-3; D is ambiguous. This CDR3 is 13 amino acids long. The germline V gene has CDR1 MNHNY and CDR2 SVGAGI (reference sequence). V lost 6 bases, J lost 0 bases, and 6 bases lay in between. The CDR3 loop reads CASSQYSGNTIYF. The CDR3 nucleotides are TGTGCCAGCAGCCAGTACTCTGGAAACACCATATATTTT.